These 21 T cell receptor beta chains came from one sample sequenced in a study of cytomegalovirus exposure and HLA in healthy donors. The PCR used 60 Vbeta and 13 Jbeta primers. The protocol was immunoSEQ multiplex PCR, while the TCRdb copy is restricted to in-frame clones and leaves out a portion. The sample has around 100,000 clones, 74% seen once. The specimen sequenced was PBMCs. These receptors were taken from a man aged 25 to 40 in good health and CMV-seropositive.

This clone was counted only a few times. The CDR3 protein is CASSEPPGTGTQYF. The CDR3, as DNA: TGTGCCAGCAGTGAGCCCCCAGGGACAGGGACCCAGTACTTC. This chain links TRBV6-5 with TRBJ2-5; TRBD1 agrees at 8 bases. After removal of 5 bases from V and 7 bases from J, the junction contained 9 bases not matched to a gene. The CDR3 has 14 amino acids. Germline V gene data show CDR1 as MNHEY and CDR2 as SVGAGI.

The chain carries TRBV19 and TRBJ2-5; 7 bases fit TRBD1. Germline V gene lookup returns CDR1 LNHDA and CDR2 SQIVND (reference sequence). Trimming cost V 6 bases and J 4 bases; bases outside gene matches: 5. The CDR3 has 13 residues. The CDR3 loop reads CASSLNRGETQYF. CDR3 coding DNA: TGTGCCAGTAGCCTGAACAGGGGAGAGACCCAGTACTTC.

This clone has a handful of counts. V gene TRBV4-3 combines with J gene TRBJ2-7, with 7 bases lining up with TRBD1. Per germline, CDR1 LGHNA and CDR2 YSLEER. The CDR3 extends over 16 amino acids. Germline trimming cut 0 bases from V and 6 bases from J; bases unmatched to any gene: 11. DNA of the CDR3: TGCGCCAGCAGCCAAGATGGAAGGGGGCTGATGAGCGAGCAGTACTTC. It codes for CASSQDGRGLMSEQYF.

The chain is built from TRBV7-6 and TRBJ1-3, with 7 bases matching TRBD1. V gave up 5 bases and J gave up 0 bases; unmatched junction bases: 19. Per the germline V gene, CDR1 is SGHVS and CDR2 is FNYEAQ. This CDR3 is built from 20 residues. CDR3 residues: CASSLYKVTRGPSSGNTIYF. CDR3 DNA sequence: TGTGCCAGCAGCCTTTATAAAGTAACAAGGGGGCCGAGCTCTGGAAACACCATATATTTT.

The CDR3 sequence: CASSPPPAGGREKLFF. The CDR3, as DNA: TGCGCCAGCAGCCCTCCCCCCGCCGGAGGACGTGAAAAACTGTTTTTT. The genes are TRBV4-1 and TRBJ1-4; D call uncertain. This CDR3 region has 16 residues. In germline, CDR1 is MGHRA, CDR2 YSYEKL. V lost 4 bases to trimming and J lost 7 bases, with 19 bases between them.

This clone was found a few times. The rearrangement joins TRBV4-1 to TRBJ2-1; 8 bases are a match to TRBD1. Germline CDR1 MGHRA, CDR2 YSYEKL. The CDR3 consists of 16 residues. The V gene end was trimmed by 1 base and the J gene end by 5 bases; junction bases not matched to a gene: 7. CDR3 nucleotides: TGCGCCAGCAGCCAAGGGGCCAGGGGGCGCCACAATGAGCAGTTCTTC. Protein product: CASSQGARGRHNEQFF.

J is TRBJ1-4 and V is TRBV5-5; TRBD1 matches at 9 bases. CDR1 is SGHKS, CDR2 YYEKEE, per germline (reference sequence). The CDR3 runs to 16 residues. J lost 4 bases, V lost 2 bases, and 6 bases had no gene match. In nucleotides, the CDR3 is TGTGCCAGCAGCTTACAGGGGGCGCCGGGTAATGAAAAACTGTTTTTT. This codes for CASSLQGAPGNEKLFF. Filled out from reference TRBV5-5 and TRBJ1-4, the complete variable domain reads DAGVTQSPTHLIKTRGQQVTLRCSPISGHKSVSWYQQVLGQGPQFIFQYYEKEERGRGNFPDRFSARQFPNYSSELNVNALLLGDSALYLCASSLQGAPGNEKLFFGSGTQLSVL.

The chain uses TRBV4-1 and TRBJ1-2; D unresolved. Trimming stripped 0 bases from V and 4 bases from J, with 6 bases between. The CDR3 consists of 13 residues. CDR1 and CDR2 from the germline V gene are MGHRA and YSYEKL. CDR3 DNA sequence: TGCGCCAGCAGCCAAGATCTAGTCTATGGCTACACCTTC. Translating it yields CASSQDLVYGYTF.

V is TRBV6-5 and J is TRBJ2-1, with 10 nucleotides matching TRBD2. Per the germline V gene, CDR1 is MNHEY and CDR2 is SVGAGI. The ends lost 6 bases at V and 9 bases at J; junction bases unmatched: 8. This CDR3 is 14 amino acids long. In DNA form, the CDR3 reads TGTGCCAGCAGAATACGAGGGACTAGCGTTGAGCAGTTCTTC. The encoded protein is CASRIRGTSVEQFF.

The rearrangement joins TRBV7-9 to TRBJ1-2; D is undetermined. The CDR3 sequence is 12 residues long. V lost 5 bases to trimming and J lost 6 bases, with 10 bases between them. Looked up from germline, CDR1 is SEHNR and CDR2 is FQNEAQ (reference sequence). The CDR3 loop is CASSEREDGYTF. DNA for the CDR3: TGTGCCAGCAGCGAGCGGGAGGATGGCTACACCTTC.

V and J are TRBV4-3 and TRBJ2-4; 7 bases line up with TRBD1. The CDR3 runs to 16 residues. Per the germline V gene, CDR1 is LGHNA and CDR2 is YSLEER. V lost 0 bases, J lost 7 bases, and 9 bases stayed unmatched. The CDR3 spells CASSQDSEGAWNIQYF. The CDR3 bases are TGCGCCAGCAGCCAAGATTCAGAGGGGGCTTGGAACATTCAGTACTTC.

The V and J genes are TRBV19 and TRBJ2-7; 8 nucleotides agree with TRBD1. Germline V gene data show CDR1 as LNHDA and CDR2 as SQIVND (reference sequence). The V segment lost 4 bases and the J segment 5 bases; nucleotides outside the gene matches: 10. The CDR3 extends over 15 amino acids. This CDR3 reads CASSRLTGGSDEQYF. The CDR3 nucleotides read TGTGCCAGTAGTAGATTAACAGGGGGAAGCGACGAGCAGTACTTC.

The V and J genes are TRBV9 and TRBJ2-1, with TRBD1 identical over 10 bases. Germline V gene sequence: CDR1 SGDLS, CDR2 YYNGEE. The CDR3 is 16 amino acids. J was trimmed by 1 base and V by 2 bases; bases with no gene match: 3. Here the CDR3 reads CASSVDRGLSYNEQFF. The CDR3, as DNA: TGTGCCAGCAGCGTGGACAGGGGGTTGTCCTACAATGAGCAGTTCTTC. The full variable domain, completed using reference TRBV9 and TRBJ2-1, is DSGVTQTPKHLITATGQRVTLRCSPRSGDLSVYWYQQSLDQGLQFLIQYYNGEERAKGNILERFSAQQFPDLHSELNLSSLELGDSALYFCASSVDRGLSYNEQFFGPGTRLTVL.

The chain couples TRBV5-1 to TRBJ1-4, with TRBD1 matching 7 bases. This CDR3 has 14 amino acids. The germline V gene encodes CDR1 SGHRS and CDR2 YFSETQ. J was trimmed by 5 bases and V by 4 bases; bases with no gene match: 5. CDR3 nucleotides: TGCGCCAGCAGCCTGGAGGGGGCGAATGAAAAACTGTTTTTT. As protein: CASSLEGANEKLFF. The full variable domain, completed using reference TRBV5-1 and TRBJ1-4, is KAGVTQTPRYLIKTRGQQVTLSCSPISGHRSVSWYQQTPGQGLQFLFEYFSETQRNKGNFPGRFSGRQFSNSRSEMNVSTLELGDSALYLCASSLEGANEKLFFGSGTQLSVL.

The chain joins TRBV5-1 to TRBJ2-2; possibly TRBD1 for D (6 bases). V was pared by 4 bases and J by 2 bases, with 15 bases between. Germline CDR1 SGHRS, CDR2 YFSETQ. The CDR3 length is 16 residues. The CDR3 DNA reads TGCGCCAGCAGCAACTCAGGGGCCCCTAACACCGGGGAGCTGTTTTTT. As protein: CASSNSGAPNTGELFF.

The rearrangement links TRBV5-4 to TRBJ1-2; the match to TRBD1 covers 8 bases. Germline V gene sequence: CDR1 SGHNT, CDR2 YYREEE (reference sequence). V lost 5 bases, J lost 3 bases, and 6 bases stayed unmatched. This CDR3 spans 14 amino acids. CDR3 coding DNA: TGTGCCAGCAGAACGGACAGGGCGGACTATGGCTACACCTTC. This sequence encodes CASRTDRADYGYTF.

CDR3 nucleotides: TGTGCCTGGACTCTCGGCACCGGGGAGCTGTTTTTT. Translation gives CAWTLGTGELFF. The chain couples TRBV30 to TRBJ2-2; unclear D gene. There are 12 residues in the CDR3. Germline V CDR1 and CDR2: GTSNPN, SVGIG (reference sequence). V was pared by 4 bases and J by 4 bases, with 7 bases between.

V gene TRBV23-1 combines with J gene TRBJ1-5; no definite D call. TRBV23-1 is reported as an ORF; its role is uncertain. V was trimmed by 0 bases and J by 0 bases, leaving 12 bases between them. The CDR3 covers 17 residues. The CDR3 coding sequence is TGCGCCAGCAGTCAATCGGAGGAGGGCCCTAGCAATCAGCCCCAGCATTTT. Translating it yields CASSQSEEGPSNQPQHF.

The V call is TRBV30, the J call TRBJ2-4; the D gene is possibly TRBD2 (6 bases). CDR1 GTSNPN and CDR2 SVGIG come from the germline V gene (reference sequence). There are 12 residues in the CDR3. The V and J ends lost 3 bases and 13 bases respectively, with 16 bases between them. The CDR3 coding sequence is TGTGCCTGGAGGGGACCTGAAAGCGGGCAGTACTTC. Translating it yields CAWRGPESGQYF.

The chain links TRBV5-1 to TRBJ2-3; 14 positions agree with TRBD2. The CDR3 extends over 19 amino acids. The V gene end was trimmed by 4 bases and the J gene end by 5 bases; junction bases not matched to a gene: 15. The V gene's germline CDR1 is SGHRS and CDR2 YFSETQ. Written as DNA, the CDR3 is TGCGCCAGCAGCGGCCCGACTAGCGGGGGGGTCTCCATCAGAGATACGCAGTATTTT. This translates into CASSGPTSGGVSIRDTQYF.

This clone was seen more than once but under ten times. This chain connects TRBV7-9 to TRBJ1-3, with D perhaps matching TRBD1 (6 bases). V was clipped by 5 bases and J by 4 bases, with 12 bases between them. Germline V gene sequence: CDR1 SEHNR, CDR2 FQNEAQ (reference sequence). The CDR3 is made up of 14 amino acids. CDR3 coding DNA: TGTGCCAGCAGCCTACAGGGAGGGGGAAACACCATATATTTT. Its translation is CASSLQGGGNTIYF.